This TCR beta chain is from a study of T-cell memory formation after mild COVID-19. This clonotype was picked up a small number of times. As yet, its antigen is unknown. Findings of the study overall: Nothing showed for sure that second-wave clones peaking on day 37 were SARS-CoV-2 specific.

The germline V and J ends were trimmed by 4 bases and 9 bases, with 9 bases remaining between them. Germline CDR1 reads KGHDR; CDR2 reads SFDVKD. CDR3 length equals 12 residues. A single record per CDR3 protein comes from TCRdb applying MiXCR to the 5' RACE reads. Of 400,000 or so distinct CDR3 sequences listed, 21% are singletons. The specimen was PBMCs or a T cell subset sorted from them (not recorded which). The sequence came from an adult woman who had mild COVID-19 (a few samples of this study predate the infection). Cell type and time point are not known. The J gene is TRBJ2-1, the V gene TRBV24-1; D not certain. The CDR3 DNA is TGTGCCACCAGTGAGGTAGACGGTGAGCAGTTCTTC. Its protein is CATSEVDGEQFF.